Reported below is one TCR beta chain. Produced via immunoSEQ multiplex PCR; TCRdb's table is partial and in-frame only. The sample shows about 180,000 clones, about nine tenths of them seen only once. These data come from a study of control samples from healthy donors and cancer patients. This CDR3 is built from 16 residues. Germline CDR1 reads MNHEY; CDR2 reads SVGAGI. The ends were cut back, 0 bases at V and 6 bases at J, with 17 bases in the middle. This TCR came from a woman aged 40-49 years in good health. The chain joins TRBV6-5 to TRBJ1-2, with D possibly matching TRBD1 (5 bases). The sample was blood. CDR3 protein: CASSYSRGIAKDGYTF. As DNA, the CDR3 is TGTGCCAGCAGTTACTCTAGGGGAATTGCGAAAGATGGCTACACCTTC.